A single sample is the source of the 24 T cell receptor beta chains below, sequenced in a study of cytomegalovirus exposure and HLA in healthy donors. It was with 60 Vbeta and 13 Jbeta primers that the PCR ran. Generated by immunoSEQ multiplex PCR, the TCRdb table keeps only in-frame clones and is missing some. The sample records roughly 63,000 clones, approximately 71% being singletons. Sample: PBMCs. These receptors originate from a middle-aged woman in good health and CMV-seropositive.

The J gene is TRBJ2-3, the V gene TRBV9, with 11 bases lining up with TRBD2. Losses at the gene ends were 6 bases for V and 4 bases for J; bases not matched to a gene: 4. The CDR3 has 14 amino acids. CDR1 is SGDLS and CDR2 is YYNGEE in the germline V gene. The CDR3 here is CASNLAGGSDTQYF. DNA for the CDR3: TGTGCCAGCAACTTAGCGGGGGGGTCAGATACGCAGTATTTT.

The chain links TRBV12-1 to TRBJ2-7; TRBD1 reflects the table's D call only, with no check against the DNA. TRBV12-1 is a recognized pseudogene. The CDR3 is 13 residues long. CDR3 amino acids: CASSTRHSYEQYF. CDR3 bases: TGTGCCAGCAGCACCCGACATTCCTACGAGCAGTACTTC.

This clone is a singleton in its sample. The chain uses TRBV2 and TRBJ2-7; 8 nucleotides line up with TRBD1. The V and J ends lost 6 bases and 4 bases, in that order; junction bases with no gene match: 8. Germline V gene sequence: CDR1 SNHLY, CDR2 FYNNEI. This CDR3 has 14 residues. The CDR3 DNA is TGTGCCAGCAGGGCGGGACAGGAAGGATACGAGCAGTACTTC. It encodes CASRAGQEGYEQYF.

The chain uses TRBV9 and TRBJ2-7, with D perhaps matching TRBD2 (5 bases). V dropped 0 bases and J dropped 2 bases, with 12 bases sitting between them. Germline assignment: CDR1 SGDLS and CDR2 YYNGEE. The CDR3 is made up of 15 amino acids. The CDR3 region has the DNA TGTGCCAGCAGCGTAGGAATTAGCGCCGCCTACGAGCAGTACTTC. Translating gives CASSVGISAAYEQYF.

The rearrangement joins TRBV2 to TRBJ1-1, with 7 bases matching TRBD1. Germline V gives CDR1 SNHLY, CDR2 FYNNEI. The CDR3 covers 14 residues. V lost 5 bases to trimming and J lost 5 bases; unmatched junction nucleotides: 8. This chain's CDR3 is CASSRQGVETEAFF. CDR3 DNA sequence: TGTGCCAGCAGTAGACAGGGAGTAGAAACTGAAGCTTTCTTT. Full variable domain (outside the CDR3, taken from reference TRBV2 and TRBJ1-1): EPEVTQTPSHQVTQMGQEVILRCVPISNHLYFYWYRQILGQKVEFLVSFYNNEISEKSEIFDDQFSVERPDGSNFTLKIRSTKLEDSAMYFCASSRQGVETEAFFGQGTRLTVV.

The chain links TRBV30 to TRBJ1-3; no definite D call. Looked up from germline, CDR1 is GTSNPN and CDR2 is SVGIG (reference sequence). V lost 4 bases, J lost 0 bases, and 10 bases lay in between. The CDR3 runs to 14 residues. Here the CDR3 DNA reads TGTGCCTGGAATGCGGATACCTCTGGAAACACCATATATTTT. Its protein is CAWNADTSGNTIYF.

The chain links TRBV5-4 to TRBJ1-6; no clear D gene. The CDR3 sequence is 13 residues long. Between the trimmed V and J ends, which lost 7 bases and 7 bases, there was a span of 12 bases. Germline CDR1 and CDR2: SGHNT and YYREEE (reference sequence). CDR3 DNA sequence: TGTGCCAGCTCCTCTAGTCCAAATTCACCCCTCCACTTT. Protein sequence: CASSSSPNSPLHF.

The rearrangement uses TRBV6-5 and TRBJ1-2; D is unresolved. Trimming took off 7 bases at V and 8 bases at J, with 17 bases between the two ends. The CDR3 has 13 residues. The germline gives CDR1 MNHEY, CDR2 SVGAGI. CDR3 sequence reads: CASTLTPWEGYTF. The DNA of the CDR3 is TGTGCCAGCACCCTAACCCCGTGGGAGGGCTACACCTTC.

The chain employs TRBV5-6 and TRBJ1-2; D remains ambiguous. V lost 1 base, J lost 6 bases, and 16 bases lay in between. The CDR3 runs 15 residues. Germline assignment: CDR1 SGHDT and CDR2 YYEEEE. CDR3 sequence: CASSLWAGFPNGYTF. The CDR3 nucleotides read TGTGCCAGCAGCTTGTGGGCAGGTTTCCCGAATGGCTACACCTTC.

The rearrangement uses TRBV5-4 and TRBJ2-2; 9 positions match TRBD2. The CDR3 is 15 residues long. The V segment lost 4 bases and the J segment 0 bases; nucleotides outside the gene matches: 1. Germline V lookup: CDR1 SGHNT, CDR2 YYREEE (reference sequence). The CDR3 loop is CASSPSGTNTGELFF. CDR3 nucleotides: TGTGCCAGCAGCCCTAGCGGGACGAACACCGGGGAGCTGTTTTTT.

The chain links TRBV30 to TRBJ1-1; D unclear. Germline assignment: CDR1 GTSNPN and CDR2 SVGIG (reference sequence). The CDR3 is 13 amino acids. The germline V and J ends were trimmed by 5 bases and 7 bases, with 17 bases remaining between them. CDR3 in DNA: TGTGCCTGGTCGAGGGAGTGGGAGGGTGAAGCTTTCTTT. Its translation: CAWSREWEGEAFF.

The chain is built from TRBV7-2 and TRBJ2-1, with 8 bases fitting TRBD2. CDR1 and CDR2 from the germline V gene are SGHTA and FQGNSA. This CDR3 region has 15 residues. With 2 bases clipped from V and 2 bases from J, the junction kept 2 bases outside the gene matches. The CDR3 nucleotides read TGTGCCAGCAGCTTATCAGCGGGGGCCTACAATGAGCAGTTCTTC. The encoded protein is CASSLSAGAYNEQFF. Filled out from reference TRBV7-2 and TRBJ2-1, the complete variable domain reads GAGVSQSPSNKVTEKGKDVELRCDPISGHTALYWYRQSLGQGLEFLIYFQGNSAPDKSGLPSDRFSAERTGGSVSTLTIQRTQQEDSAVYLCASSLSAGAYNEQFFGPGTRLTVL.

CDR3 coding DNA: TGTGCCAGTAGTATACAGGGGACGGACTATGGCTACACCTTC. It codes for CASSIQGTDYGYTF. This chain joins TRBV19 and TRBJ1-2; tentatively, D is TRBD1 (6 bases). The V end was cut by 2 bases, the J end by 3 bases, with 10 bases between. Germline V gives CDR1 LNHDA, CDR2 SQIVND (reference sequence). This CDR3 is built from 14 residues.

In DNA, the CDR3 is TGTGCCAGCAGCCTCGCGAACCGCGGGAACACTGAAGCTTTCTTT. This codes for CASSLANRGNTEAFF. V is TRBV7-9 and J is TRBJ1-1; unclear D gene. CDR1 and CDR2 (germline): SEHNR, FQNEAQ (reference sequence). With 5 bases removed from V and 1 base from J, the gap between germline ends came to 14 bases. CDR3 length equals 15 residues.

This sequence joins TRBV4-1 and TRBJ1-6; TRBD1 might be the D (5 bases). V dropped 3 bases and J dropped 5 bases, with 14 bases sitting between them. Germline V CDR1 and CDR2: MGHRA, YSYEKL. This CDR3 is built from 16 residues. Here the CDR3 DNA reads TGCGCCAGCAGCCAGGGAATCACAGGACATAATTCACCCCTCCACTTT. Amino acid sequence: CASSQGITGHNSPLHF.

The chain combines TRBV2 with TRBJ1-1, with D perhaps matching TRBD1 (5 bases). The CDR3 covers 13 residues. CDR1 and CDR2 from the germline V gene are SNHLY and FYNNEI. Trimming removed 7 bases from V and 1 base from J, with 10 bases in between. The DNA for the CDR3 is TGTGCCAGCACCGGACAACCGAACACTGAAGCTTTCTTT. Its protein is CASTGQPNTEAFF.

This sequence joins TRBV2 and TRBJ1-5; possibly TRBD1 for D (5 bases). The CDR3 sequence is 16 residues long. V was trimmed by 5 bases and J by 1 base, leaving 15 bases between them. The germline V gene has CDR1 SNHLY and CDR2 FYNNEI. CDR3 DNA: TGTGCCAGCAGTTTTGACAGAACCCGCAGCAATCAGCCCCAGCATTTT. It yields the protein CASSFDRTRSNQPQHF. The full variable domain, its missing parts supplied by reference TRBV2 and TRBJ1-5, is EPEVTQTPSHQVTQMGQEVILRCVPISNHLYFYWYRQILGQKVEFLVSFYNNEISEKSEIFDDQFSVERPDGSNFTLKIRSTKLEDSAMYFCASSFDRTRSNQPQHFGDGTRLSIL.

This clone was recorded a few times. This chain uses TRBV7-8 with TRBJ2-5; 10 bases agree with TRBD1. V gave up 9 bases and J gave up 5 bases; unmatched junction bases: 9. CDR3 length equals 14 residues. Germline V gives CDR1 SGHVS, CDR2 FQNEAQ. The CDR3 reads CASFWDRGQETQYF. In DNA form, the CDR3 reads TGTGCCAGTTTTTGGGACAGGGGTCAGGAGACCCAGTACTTC.

This chain joins TRBV5-1 and TRBJ1-3; 8 bases map to TRBD1. In germline, CDR1 is SGHRS, CDR2 YFSETQ. V shed 4 bases and J 2 bases; nucleotides not matched to a gene: 14. The CDR3 is 18 amino acids. The CDR3 coding sequence is TGCGCCAGCAGCGCCACCACAGGGCAGGGGGCGCCTGGAAACACCATATATTTT. Translated: CASSATTGQGAPGNTIYF.

The chain recombines TRBV6-1 with TRBJ1-6; D might be TRBD1 (5 bases). CDR3 length: 14 residues. The germline CDR1 and CDR2 sequences are MNHNS and SASEGT. The V gene lost 4 bases and the J gene lost 6 bases, with 10 bases spanning the gap. In DNA, the CDR3 is TGTGCCAGCAGTGCCGACAGTAGTAATTCACCCCTCCACTTT. Protein sequence: CASSADSSNSPLHF.

This chain links TRBV6-5 with TRBJ2-1; TRBD2 is a possible D gene (6 bases). Looked up from germline, CDR1 is MNHEY and CDR2 is SVGAGI. The CDR3 covers 13 residues. V was clipped by 5 bases and J by 7 bases, with 12 bases between them. The CDR3 bases are TGTGCCAGCAGTGTAGGGCTAGCGAATGAGCAGTTCTTC. It translates to CASSVGLANEQFF.

The chain couples TRBV19 to TRBJ1-2; 10 positions match TRBD1. This CDR3 is built from 18 residues. Germline loops: CDR1 LNHDA, CDR2 SQIVND (reference sequence). V shed 5 bases, J shed 3 bases, and the junction held 15 bases outside the gene matches. The CDR3 loop reads CASSPETSTGGRDYGYTF. CDR3 in DNA: TGTGCCAGTAGTCCAGAAACCTCGACAGGGGGCCGGGACTATGGCTACACCTTC.

V gene TRBV2 combines with J gene TRBJ2-2; D possibly corresponds to TRBD1 (6 bases). Trimming left V 10 bases short and J 5 bases short, with 26 bases between. Germline V gene lookup returns CDR1 SNHLY and CDR2 FYNNEI. The CDR3 sequence is 17 residues long. The DNA for the CDR3 is TGTGCCACCATAAGGGATCGGACAGTGATGGGGACCGGGGAGCTGTTTTTT. Its translation: CATIRDRTVMGTGELFF.

V gene TRBV29-1 combines with J gene TRBJ1-5, with D perhaps TRBD1 (6 bases). CDR3 length: 15 residues. CDR1 and CDR2 from the germline V gene are SQVTM and ANQGSEA. The V and J ends lost 6 bases and 0 bases respectively, with 15 bases between them. Here the CDR3 DNA reads TGCAGCGTCCAGCTGACAGGAGATAGCAATCAGCCCCAGCATTTT. Amino acids: CSVQLTGDSNQPQHF.